Listed here are 28 T cell receptor beta chains from one sample, sequenced in a study of cytomegalovirus exposure and HLA in healthy donors (dated by TCRdb to about 2017). The library was obtained by the immunoSEQ multiplex PCR assay. For the multiplex PCR, a mixture combining 60 forward primers for TCR Vbeta segments and 13 reverse primers for TCR Jbeta segments was used. TCRdb's version of the immuneACCESS table is confined to in-frame rearrangements and falls short of the full clone set. An unresolved V gene accounts for under half of the shortfall where checked; the remainder is of unknown origin. This sample has roughly 180,000 clones in its table, and about 80% of those were observed once. The ten largest clones take up just over 2% of the sample. Sequenced input: PBMCs. Receptors originate from a woman in her late teens or twenties in good health and CMV-seropositive.

The J gene is TRBJ2-7, the V gene TRBV9; D may be TRBD1 (6 bases). Between the trimmed V and J ends, which lost 0 bases and 5 bases, there was a span of 9 bases. The CDR3 has 13 residues. The germline V gene has CDR1 SGDLS and CDR2 YYNGEE. CDR3 protein: CASSVEAGDEQYF. The CDR3 DNA reads TGTGCCAGCAGCGTAGAGGCAGGGGACGAGCAGTACTTC.

This clone was counted once. The chain joins TRBV1 to TRBJ2-2; whether TRBD2, the table's D call, matches the DNA was not checked. TRBV1 is marked as a pseudogene. The CDR3 is made up of 20 amino acids. The CDR3 DNA follows: TGCACCAGCAGCCAGGGGACTAGCGGAGGAATACCCGCGAACACCGGGGAGCTGTTTTTT. This gives the protein CTSSQGTSGGIPANTGELFF.

The chain carries TRBV28 and TRBJ2-7, with 7 bases aligning to TRBD1. CDR1 is MDHEN and CDR2 is SYDVKM in the germline V gene. Trimming cost V 6 bases and J 4 bases; bases outside gene matches: 6. CDR3 length: 13 amino acids. The CDR3 loop reads CASRQTGWYEQYF. The DNA for the CDR3 is TGTGCCAGCAGGCAGACAGGGTGGTACGAGCAGTACTTC.

This chain connects TRBV10-2 to TRBJ2-5; no reliable D call. The DNA end is a closer match to TRBJ2-7, so the J assignment may be wrong. The CDR3 length is 13 residues. The germline gives CDR1 WSHSY, CDR2 SAAADI. CDR3 DNA: TGCGCCAGCAGTGACCTTGACTTCTACGAGCAGTACTTC. It yields the protein CASSDLDFYEQYF.

J is TRBJ1-6 and V is TRBV2; 10 nucleotides align to TRBD1. The V gene's germline CDR1 is SNHLY and CDR2 FYNNEI. This CDR3 is 15 amino acids long. V gave up 8 bases and J gave up 8 bases; unmatched junction bases: 9. The CDR3 coding sequence is TGTGCCAGCGGGGGCCGGGACAGGGGTTATTCACCCCTCCACTTT. Protein: CASGGRDRGYSPLHF.

V usage is TRBV27 and J usage is TRBJ1-5; D gene uncertain. The V gene lost 1 base and the J gene lost 7 bases, with 8 bases spanning the gap. This CDR3 has 13 amino acids. Germline V gives CDR1 MNHEY, CDR2 SMNVEV (reference sequence). Here the CDR3 reads CASSLWEGQPQHF. For the CDR3, the DNA is TGTGCCAGCAGTTTATGGGAGGGACAGCCCCAGCATTTT.

The CDR3 DNA reads as TGCGCCAGCAGCTTTCGACAGGGGGCATCTGAAGCTTTCTTT. Protein sequence: CASSFRQGASEAFF. The V call is TRBV4-1, the J call TRBJ1-1, with TRBD1 matching 10 bases. Germline V CDR1 and CDR2: MGHRA, YSYEKL. The CDR3 contains 14 residues. The V gene end was trimmed by 5 bases and the J gene end by 6 bases; junction bases not matched to a gene: 6.

This rearrangement joins TRBV18 to TRBJ2-2, with 7 bases fitting TRBD1. The V segment lost 3 bases and the J segment 5 bases; nucleotides outside the gene matches: 9. There are 16 residues in the CDR3. The germline V gene has CDR1 KGHSH and CDR2 LQKENI. Written as DNA, the CDR3 is TGTGCCAGCTCACCGCCTGGGACAGCTTTTACCGGGGAGCTGTTTTTT. Translating gives CASSPPGTAFTGELFF.

The chain employs TRBV5-1 and TRBJ1-1, with D possibly matching TRBD1 (5 bases). The germline V gene has CDR1 SGHRS and CDR2 YFSETQ. V was clipped by 3 bases and J by 7 bases, with 10 bases between them. This CDR3 region has 12 residues. CDR3 residues: CASSWDSYEAFF. The CDR3 region has the DNA TGCGCCAGCAGCTGGGACTCATATGAAGCTTTCTTT.

V usage is TRBV7-3 and J usage is TRBJ2-3, with 11 bases aligning to TRBD2. The J segment lost 6 bases and the V segment lost 5 bases, leaving 10 bases of the junction unmatched. CDR3 size: 16 residues. Germline loops: CDR1 SGHTA, CDR2 FQGTGA. Here the CDR3 reads CASSLYSGGAGDTQYF. CDR3 in DNA: TGTGCCAGCAGCCTCTATAGCGGGGGGGCCGGGGATACGCAGTATTTT. Full variable domain (missing parts from reference TRBV7-3 and TRBJ2-3): GAGVSQTPSNKVTEKGKYVELRCDPISGHTALYWYRQSLGQGPEFLIYFQGTGAADDSGLPNDRFFAVRPEGSVSTLKIQRTERGDSAVYLCASSLYSGGAGDTQYFGPGTRLTVL.

The J gene is TRBJ1-1, the V gene TRBV5-4; D remains unclear. Germline CDR1 reads SGHNT; CDR2 reads YYREEE (reference sequence). V lost 0 bases, J lost 8 bases, and 11 bases lay in between. The CDR3 runs to 13 residues. CDR3 in amino acids: CASSLAEELEAFF. The CDR3 DNA follows: TGTGCCAGCAGCTTGGCCGAGGAACTGGAAGCTTTCTTT.

This clone was observed once. The chain recombines TRBV2 with TRBJ2-5, with D possibly matching TRBD1 (5 bases). Trimming stripped 6 bases from V and 7 bases from J, with 12 bases between. This CDR3 has 12 amino acids. Germline CDR1 and CDR2: SNHLY and FYNNEI. As DNA, the CDR3 is TGTGCCAGCAGAACTGAGCAGGGGACCCAGTACTTC. It specifies CASRTEQGTQYF.

V and J are TRBV7-9 and TRBJ2-1; 7 bases agree with TRBD1. Germline lookup yields CDR1 SEHNR and CDR2 FQNEAQ (reference sequence). The V gene end was trimmed by 2 bases and the J gene end by 5 bases; junction bases not matched to a gene: 6. The CDR3 extends over 15 amino acids. The CDR3 DNA reads as TGTGCCAGCAGCTTACGGCCACAGGGGCACAATGAGCAGTTCTTC. This gives the protein CASSLRPQGHNEQFF.

The chain combines TRBV9 with TRBJ2-7; a weak D match, TRBD1 (5 bases). This CDR3 is built from 14 residues. The V gene lost 6 bases and the J gene lost 2 bases, with 15 bases spanning the gap. Germline V lookup: CDR1 SGDLS, CDR2 YYNGEE. The CDR3 region has the DNA TGTGCCAGCATCACCAGGGTGAGTACCTACGAGCAGTACTTC. Its protein product is CASITRVSTYEQYF. The full variable domain, with the rest looked up from reference TRBV9 and TRBJ2-7, is DSGVTQTPKHLITATGQRVTLRCSPRSGDLSVYWYQQSLDQGLQFLIQYYNGEERAKGNILERFSAQQFPDLHSELNLSSLELGDSALYFCASITRVSTYEQYFGPGTRLTVT.

This clone occurred a few times. The V and J genes are TRBV5-6 and TRBJ1-2, with TRBD1 matching over 8 bases. Germline V gene sequence: CDR1 SGHDT, CDR2 YYEEEE. The CDR3 extends over 13 amino acids. V lost 3 bases, J lost 6 bases, and 4 bases stayed unmatched. For the CDR3, the DNA is TGTGCCAGCAGCTGGACAGGGAGCAATGGCTACACCTTC. Amino acid sequence: CASSWTGSNGYTF.

V is TRBV5-4 and J is TRBJ2-5; 8 bases agree with TRBD2. The CDR3 consists of 14 residues. Germline loops: CDR1 SGHNT, CDR2 YYREEE (reference sequence). The V and J ends lost 4 bases and 5 bases, in that order; junction bases with no gene match: 7. CDR3 in amino acids: CASSTPGLEETQYF. The CDR3 DNA reads TGTGCCAGCAGCACCCCGGGACTAGAGGAGACCCAGTACTTC.

This clone has a handful of counts. This sequence joins TRBV5-1 and TRBJ2-7, with 9 bases fitting TRBD1. V dropped 4 bases and J dropped 5; count of bases not matched to a gene: 10. In germline, CDR1 is SGHRS, CDR2 YFSETQ. The CDR3 is 15 amino acids. Here the CDR3 reads CASSAPGQGLDEQYF. DNA of the CDR3: TGCGCCAGCAGCGCCCCGGGACAGGGATTAGACGAGCAGTACTTC.

This clone has a handful of counts. The chain links TRBV15 to TRBJ1-3, with 8 bases that match TRBD1. The V gene end was trimmed by 1 base and the J gene end by 4 bases; junction bases not matched to a gene: 6. This CDR3 is built from 16 residues. The germline gives CDR1 LNHNV, CDR2 YYDKDF (reference sequence). In DNA form, the CDR3 reads TGTGCCACCAGCAGAGGAGGGTGGACAGGGGGAAACACCATATATTTT. This sequence encodes CATSRGGWTGGNTIYF.

J is TRBJ2-3 and V is TRBV4-2; TRBD2 might be the D (6 bases). This CDR3 comprises 16 residues. The germline gives CDR1 LGHNA, CDR2 YNFKEQ. Between the trimmed V and J ends, which lost 1 base and 2 bases, there was a span of 13 bases. CDR3 sequence (DNA): TGTGCCAGCAGCCAAGTGGGGGGACCCTTCACAGATACGCAGTATTTT. Amino acids: CASSQVGGPFTDTQYF.

Only a few counts were recorded for this clone. This rearrangement joins TRBV7-2 to TRBJ2-3, with TRBD2 matching over 13 bases. Per germline, CDR1 SGHTA and CDR2 FQGNSA. This CDR3 region has 16 residues. J gave up 6 bases and V 5 bases, and 8 bases lay outside the gene matches. The CDR3 DNA reads TGTGCCAGCAGCCGAAGCCAACTAGCGGGGGGGGATACGCAGTATTTT. This encodes CASSRSQLAGGDTQYF.

The V and J genes are TRBV5-1 and TRBJ2-2, with 10 bases aligning to TRBD1. The V and J ends lost 0 bases and 4 bases, in that order; junction bases with no gene match: 6. Germline CDR1 is SGHRS and CDR2 is YFSETQ. The CDR3 is 17 residues long. The CDR3 sequence: CASSLGQGALSTGELFF. The CDR3 DNA follows: TGCGCCAGCAGCTTGGGACAGGGGGCGCTTAGCACCGGGGAGCTGTTTTTT.

This chain joins TRBV9 and TRBJ1-3; 7 bases fit TRBD1. The V gene end was trimmed by 7 bases and the J gene end by 2 bases; junction bases not matched to a gene: 12. CDR1 SGDLS and CDR2 YYNGEE come from the germline V gene. The CDR3 covers 16 residues. CDR3 bases: TGTGCCAGCGGTGCACCCCAAACAGGGGCTGGAAACACCATATATTTT. Translating gives CASGAPQTGAGNTIYF.

This clone has just a few counts. The chain links TRBV4-1 to TRBJ2-7; D is unclear. Per the germline V gene, CDR1 is MGHRA and CDR2 is YSYEKL. The CDR3 is made up of 13 amino acids. Trimming stripped 0 bases from V and 12 bases from J, with 15 bases between. CDR3 nucleotide sequence: TGCGCCAGCAGCCAAGAGGCAGGCCCCAATCGGTACTTC. This codes for CASSQEAGPNRYF.

This chain links TRBV7-9 with TRBJ1-2; 8 bases align to TRBD1. There are 14 residues in the CDR3. The germline CDR1 and CDR2 sequences are SEHNR and FQNEAQ (reference sequence). Trimming removed 5 bases from V and 7 bases from J; junction bases left unmatched: 9. The DNA of the CDR3 is TGTGCCAGCAGCCCCAACCAGGGGGCGGGTGGCTACACCTTC. Protein sequence: CASSPNQGAGGYTF.

The chain recombines TRBV6-5 with TRBJ2-3; tentative D call: TRBD1 (6 bases). Trimming removed 6 bases at V and 6 bases at J, with 16 bases between. The CDR3 has 14 residues. Germline V CDR1 and CDR2: MNHEY, SVGAGI. CDR3 protein: CASSRGMRGDTQYF. CDR3 DNA sequence: TGTGCCAGCAGCCGAGGGATGAGGGGGGATACGCAGTATTTT.

This clone occurred a few times. V gene TRBV7-6 combines with J gene TRBJ2-7, with D maybe TRBD2 (5 bases). CDR1 SGHVS and CDR2 FNYEAQ come from the germline V gene. The germline V and J ends were trimmed by 5 bases and 4 bases, with 12 bases remaining between them. CDR3 length: 13 amino acids. The CDR3 region has the DNA TGTGCCAGCAGCACCGCGCCGGGATACGAGCAGTACTTC. This translates into CASSTAPGYEQYF.

The chain carries TRBV2 and TRBJ2-5, with D possibly matching TRBD2 (5 bases). From germline, CDR1 is SNHLY and CDR2 FYNNEI. Between the trimmed V and J ends, which lost 4 bases and 7 bases, there was a span of 10 bases. The CDR3 loop spans 12 amino acids. Written as DNA, the CDR3 is TGTGCCAGCAGTGGGACTCTGGGGACCCAGTACTTC. This translates into CASSGTLGTQYF.

This clone was observed once. The J gene is TRBJ2-7, the V gene TRBV5-4, with D possibly TRBD2 on 6 matching bases. Trimming removed 0 bases at V and 0 bases at J, with 10 bases between. CDR3 size: 15 residues. Germline assignment: CDR1 SGHNT and CDR2 YYREEE (reference sequence). As DNA, the CDR3 is TGTGCCAGCAGCTTGGGTGGACTAAACTCCTACGAGCAGTACTTC. This gives the protein CASSLGGLNSYEQYF.